The present T cell receptor beta chain was sequenced within a study of T-cell memory formation after mild COVID-19. General study findings and limits: Shrinking CD4+ clones were chiefly CM and EM; CD8+ ones were chiefly EMRA. Pre-infection memory contained some responding clones, which suggested that cross-reactive memory had joined. Day 15 to 85 contractors were CD4/CD8 balanced; later expanders leaned CD4+.

The V gene's germline CDR1 is SEHNR and CDR2 FQNEAQ (reference sequence). V gave up 1 base and J gave up 5 bases, with 11 bases separating them. The CDR3 runs to 14 residues. With regard to this clonotype: Its antigen is unknown.

Each CDR3 protein is one row after TCRdb ran MiXCR on the 5' RACE reads. The sample carries roughly 300,000 distinct CDR3 sequences, roughly 15% recorded once. What was sequenced was PBMCs or a T cell subset sorted from them (not recorded which). The gene calls are TRBV7-9 and TRBJ2-5, with a tentative D call TRBD2 (5 bases). This TCR was recovered from a man aged 18 to 35 who had mild COVID-19 (a few samples of this study predate the infection). Cell type and time point are not known. The CDR3 DNA sequence: TGTGCCAGCAGCTTAGTAAGAGGGTCGGAGACCCAGTACTTC. Translated: CASSLVRGSETQYF. The whole variable domain, filled in from reference TRBV7-9 and TRBJ2-5, reads DTGVSQNPRHKITKRGQNVTFRCDPISEHNRLYWYRQTLGQGPEFLTYFQNEAQLEKSRLLSDRFSAERPKGSFSTLEIQRTEQGDSAMYLCASSLVRGSETQYFGPGTRLLVL.